The 6 T cell receptor beta chains below all came from one sample that was sequenced in a study of T cell repertoires in cytomegalovirus infection. TCRdb independently ran MiXCR on the reads; one entry per CDR3 protein. The profile covers approximately 730,000 distinct CDR3 sequences, with 25% to 35% appearing a single time and about an eighth taken by the ten largest. For these receptors, no antigen is known. Specimen: cultured CD8+ T cells from PBMCs, collected from culture after CMV antigen stimulation. All receptors derive from a human donor in good health (CMV status not recorded). Some clones in this sample may be carry-over from other donors' samples.

This clonotype was counted only a few times. The chain carries TRBV7-8 and TRBJ2-7; 7 nucleotides agree with TRBD1. The trim removed 1 base at V and 1 base at J, leaving 4 bases unmatched. Germline V CDR1 and CDR2: SGHVS, FQNEAQ. CDR3 length equals 15 residues. The DNA for the CDR3 is TGTGCCAGCAGCTTAGGACAGGGTGGTTCCTACGAGCAGTACGTC. Its translation: CASSLGQGGSYEQYV.

This clonotype was detected ten times or more. CDR3 sequence: CASSPAADDTQYF. In DNA, the CDR3 is TGTGCCAGCAGCCCAGCGGCTGATGATACGCAGTATTTT. The chain recombines TRBV7-2 with TRBJ2-3, with D possibly matching TRBD2 (5 bases). In germline, CDR1 is SGHTA, CDR2 FQGNSA. Trimming left V 5 bases short and J 6 bases short, with 12 bases between. This CDR3 is 13 amino acids long.

This chain uses TRBV24-1 with TRBJ2-3, with D unresolved. The length of the CDR3 is 11 residues. Germline CDR1 KGHDR, CDR2 SFDVKD. V lost 9 bases to trimming and J lost 6 bases, with 9 bases between them. The CDR3 loop is CATASGDTQYF. The CDR3 DNA reads as TGTGCCACCGCATCTGGGGATACGCAGTATTTT.

This chain links TRBV12-3 or TRBV12-4 with TRBJ2-2; perhaps TRBD2 as D (5 bases). V lost 4 bases and J 0 bases, leaving 15 bases between the germline ends. CDR3 length: 17 residues. The CDR3 region is CASSWPRTDANTGELFF. The DNA for the CDR3 is TGTGCCAGCAGTTGGCCCCGGACTGATGCGAACACCGGGGAGCTGTTTTTT.

CDR3 region: CASSSRAGGPTDTQYF. In nucleotides, the CDR3 is TGTGCCAGCAGCTCGCGAGCGGGGGGCCCCACAGATACGCAGTATTTT. The J gene is TRBJ2-3, the V gene TRBV7-6; TRBD2 agrees at 9 bases. The germline V gene encodes CDR1 SGHVS and CDR2 FNYEAQ. V dropped 4 bases and J dropped 2; count of bases not matched to a gene: 7. The CDR3 length is 16 residues.

The rearrangement uses TRBV7-6 and TRBJ2-1, with 9 bases that match TRBD2. The V gene's germline CDR1 is SGHVS and CDR2 FNYEAQ. V trimming: 8 bases; J trimming: 0 bases; junction bases outside the gene matches: 11. The CDR3 has 17 residues. CDR3 region: CASADATSGFSYNEQFF. The CDR3 nucleotides are TGTGCCAGCGCGGACGCGACTAGCGGATTCTCCTACAATGAGCAGTTCTTC.